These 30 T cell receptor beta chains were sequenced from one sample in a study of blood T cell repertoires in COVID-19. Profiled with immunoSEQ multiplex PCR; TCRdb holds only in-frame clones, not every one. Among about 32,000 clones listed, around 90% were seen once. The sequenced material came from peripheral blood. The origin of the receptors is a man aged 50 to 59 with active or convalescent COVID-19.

CDR3 sequence (DNA): TGCAGCGGTTACCAGGGGGAATCCGGGGAGCTGTTTTTT. Its translation is CSGYQGESGELFF. The chain uses TRBV29-1 and TRBJ2-2; 7 nucleotides line up with TRBD1. V gave up 7 bases and J gave up 6 bases; unmatched junction bases: 8. This CDR3 comprises 13 residues. Germline V gene lookup returns CDR1 SQVTM and CDR2 ANQGSEA.

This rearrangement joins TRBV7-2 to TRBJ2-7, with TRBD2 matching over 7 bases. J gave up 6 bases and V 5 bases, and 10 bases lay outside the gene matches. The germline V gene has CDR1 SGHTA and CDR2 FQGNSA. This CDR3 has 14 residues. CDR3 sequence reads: CASSPSGNGGEQYF. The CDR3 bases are TGTGCCAGCAGCCCGAGCGGGAATGGGGGCGAGCAGTACTTC. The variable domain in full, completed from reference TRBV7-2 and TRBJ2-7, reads GAGVSQSPSNKVTEKGKDVELRCDPISGHTALYWYRQSLGQGLEFLIYFQGNSAPDKSGLPSDRFSAERTGGSVSTLTIQRTQQEDSAVYLCASSPSGNGGEQYFGPGTRLTVT.

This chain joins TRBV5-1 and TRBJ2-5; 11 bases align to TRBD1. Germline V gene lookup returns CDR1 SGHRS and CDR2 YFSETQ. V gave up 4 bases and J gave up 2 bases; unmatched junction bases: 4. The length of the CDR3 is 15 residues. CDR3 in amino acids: CASSTRDRGQETQYF. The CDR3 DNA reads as TGCGCCAGCAGCACCCGGGACAGGGGGCAAGAGACCCAGTACTTC.

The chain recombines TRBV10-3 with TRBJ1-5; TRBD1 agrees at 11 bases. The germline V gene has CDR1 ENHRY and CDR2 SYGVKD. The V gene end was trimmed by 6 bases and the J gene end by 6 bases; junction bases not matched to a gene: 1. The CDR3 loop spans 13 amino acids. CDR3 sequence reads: CAISGTGGQPQHF. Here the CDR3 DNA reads TGTGCCATCAGCGGGACAGGGGGTCAGCCCCAGCATTTT.

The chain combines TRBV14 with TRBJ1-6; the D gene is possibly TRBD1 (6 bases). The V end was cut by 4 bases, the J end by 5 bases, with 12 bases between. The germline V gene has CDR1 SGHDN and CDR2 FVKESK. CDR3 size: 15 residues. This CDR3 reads CASSPFTGNNSPLHF. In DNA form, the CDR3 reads TGTGCCAGCAGCCCGTTTACAGGGAATAATTCACCCCTCCACTTT.

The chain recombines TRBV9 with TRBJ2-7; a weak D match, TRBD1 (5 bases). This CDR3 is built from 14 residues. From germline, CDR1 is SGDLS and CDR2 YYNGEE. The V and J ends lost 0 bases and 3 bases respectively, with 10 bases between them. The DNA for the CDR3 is TGTGCCAGCAGCGTAGGGCAGGGTTACTACGAGCAGTACTTC. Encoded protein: CASSVGQGYYEQYF.

CDR3 nucleotide sequence: TGTGCCAGCAGCGTCGGACAGGGGGCAGATACGCAGTATTTT. Amino acid sequence: CASSVGQGADTQYF. The chain has TRBV9 and TRBJ2-3, with 10 bases fitting TRBD1. From germline, CDR1 is SGDLS and CDR2 YYNGEE. The CDR3 covers 14 residues. V lost 2 bases and J lost 4; bases outside the gene matches: 1.

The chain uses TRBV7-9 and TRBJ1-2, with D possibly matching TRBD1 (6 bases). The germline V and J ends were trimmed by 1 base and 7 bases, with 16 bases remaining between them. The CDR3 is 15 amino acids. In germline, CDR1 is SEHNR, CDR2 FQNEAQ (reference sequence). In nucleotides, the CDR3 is TGTGCCAGCAGCTTAGTCCTGGGCGGGGGCTCTGGCTACACCTTC. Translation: CASSLVLGGGSGYTF. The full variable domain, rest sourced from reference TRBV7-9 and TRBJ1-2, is DTGVSQNPRHKITKRGQNVTFRCDPISEHNRLYWYRQTLGQGPEFLTYFQNEAQLEKSRLLSDRFSAERPKGSFSTLEIQRTEQGDSAMYLCASSLVLGGGSGYTFGSGTRLTVV.

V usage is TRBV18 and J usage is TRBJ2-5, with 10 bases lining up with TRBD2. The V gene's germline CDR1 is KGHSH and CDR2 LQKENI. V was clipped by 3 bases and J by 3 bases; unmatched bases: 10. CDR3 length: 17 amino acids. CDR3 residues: CASSPRKLAGVKETQYF. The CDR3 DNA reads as TGTGCCAGCTCACCCCGGAAGCTAGCGGGAGTTAAAGAGACCCAGTACTTC.

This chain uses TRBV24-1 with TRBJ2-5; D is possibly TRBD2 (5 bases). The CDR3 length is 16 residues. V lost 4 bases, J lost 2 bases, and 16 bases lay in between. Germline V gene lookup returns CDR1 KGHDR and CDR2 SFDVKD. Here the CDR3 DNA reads TGTGCCACCAGTGACATCGGACGGGGTTCTCAAGAGACCCAGTACTTC. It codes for CATSDIGRGSQETQYF.

The CDR3 region is CASSLYPPGQGAYEQYF. DNA for the CDR3: TGTGCCAGCAGCCTCTACCCTCCGGGACAGGGAGCCTACGAGCAGTACTTC. This sequence joins TRBV11-2 and TRBJ2-7; 9 bases line up with TRBD1. Germline values: CDR1 SGHAT, CDR2 FQNNGV. The V segment lost 5 bases and the J segment 2 bases; nucleotides outside the gene matches: 13. This CDR3 contains 17 residues.

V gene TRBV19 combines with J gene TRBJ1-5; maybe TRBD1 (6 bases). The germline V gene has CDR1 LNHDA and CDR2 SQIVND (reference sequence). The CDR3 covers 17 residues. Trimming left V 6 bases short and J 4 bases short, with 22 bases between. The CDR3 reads CASRIGQGTYRNQPQHF. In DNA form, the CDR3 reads TGTGCCAGTAGGATTGGGCAGGGGACCTATCGTAATCAGCCCCAGCATTTT.

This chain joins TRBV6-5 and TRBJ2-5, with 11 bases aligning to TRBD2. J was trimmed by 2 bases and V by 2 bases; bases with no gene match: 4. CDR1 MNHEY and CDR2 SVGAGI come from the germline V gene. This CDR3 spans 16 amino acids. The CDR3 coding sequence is TGTGCCAGCAGTTACACTGGGACTAGCGGTCAAGAGACCCAGTACTTC. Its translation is CASSYTGTSGQETQYF.

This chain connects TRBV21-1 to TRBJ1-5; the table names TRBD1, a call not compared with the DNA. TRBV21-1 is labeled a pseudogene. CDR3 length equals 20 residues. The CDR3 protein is CASSIGQGVASSSSNQPQHF. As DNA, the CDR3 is TGTGCCAGCAGCATAGGACAGGGGGTCGCTTCGTCAAGTAGCAATCAGCCCCAGCATTTT.

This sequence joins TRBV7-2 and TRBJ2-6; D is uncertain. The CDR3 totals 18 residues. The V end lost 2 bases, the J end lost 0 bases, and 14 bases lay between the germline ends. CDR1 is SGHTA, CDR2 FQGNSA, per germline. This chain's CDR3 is CASSLRSPGGSGANVLTF. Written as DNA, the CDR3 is TGTGCCAGCAGCTTACGTTCTCCAGGTGGCTCTGGGGCCAACGTCCTGACTTTC.

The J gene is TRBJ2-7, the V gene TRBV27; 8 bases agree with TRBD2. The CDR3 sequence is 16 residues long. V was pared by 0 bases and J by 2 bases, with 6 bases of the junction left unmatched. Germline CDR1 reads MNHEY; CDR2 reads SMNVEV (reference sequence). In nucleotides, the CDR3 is TGTGCCAGCAGTTTATCGGGCCGGGAGGGGGCCTACGAGCAGTACTTC. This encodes CASSLSGREGAYEQYF.

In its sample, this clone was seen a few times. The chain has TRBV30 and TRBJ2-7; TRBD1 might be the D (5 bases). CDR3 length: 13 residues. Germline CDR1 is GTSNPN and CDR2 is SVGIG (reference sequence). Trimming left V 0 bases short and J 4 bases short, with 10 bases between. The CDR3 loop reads CAWSVGQIYEQYF. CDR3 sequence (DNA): TGTGCCTGGAGTGTAGGACAAATTTACGAGCAGTACTTC. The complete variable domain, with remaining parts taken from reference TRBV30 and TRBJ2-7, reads SQTIHQWPATLVQPVGSPLSLECTVEGTSNPNLYWYRQAAGRGLQLLFYSVGIGQISSEVPQNLSASRPQDRQFILSSKKLLLSDSGFYLCAWSVGQIYEQYFGPGTRLTVT.

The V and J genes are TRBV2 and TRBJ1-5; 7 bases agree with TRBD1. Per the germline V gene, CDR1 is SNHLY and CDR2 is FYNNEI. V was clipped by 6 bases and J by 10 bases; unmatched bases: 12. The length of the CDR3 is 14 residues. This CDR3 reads CASRGDRDISPQHF. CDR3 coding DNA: TGTGCCAGCAGGGGCGACAGGGATATCAGCCCCCAGCATTTT.

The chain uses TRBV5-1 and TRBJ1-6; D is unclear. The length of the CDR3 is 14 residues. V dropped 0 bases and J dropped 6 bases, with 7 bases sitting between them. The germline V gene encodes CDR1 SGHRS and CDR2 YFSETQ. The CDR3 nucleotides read TGCGCCAGCAGCTTGGAAGGAGTTAATTCACCCCTCCACTTT. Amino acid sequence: CASSLEGVNSPLHF. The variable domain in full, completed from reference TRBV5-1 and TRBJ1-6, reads KAGVTQTPRYLIKTRGQQVTLSCSPISGHRSVSWYQQTPGQGLQFLFEYFSETQRNKGNFPGRFSGRQFSNSRSEMNVSTLELGDSALYLCASSLEGVNSPLHFGNGTRLTVT.

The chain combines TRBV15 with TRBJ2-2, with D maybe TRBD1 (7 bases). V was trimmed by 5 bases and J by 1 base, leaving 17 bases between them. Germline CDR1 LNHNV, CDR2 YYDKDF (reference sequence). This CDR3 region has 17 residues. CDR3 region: CATSPLGGTVNTGELFF. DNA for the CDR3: TGTGCCACCAGCCCACTGGGCGGGACAGTGAACACCGGGGAGCTGTTTTTT.

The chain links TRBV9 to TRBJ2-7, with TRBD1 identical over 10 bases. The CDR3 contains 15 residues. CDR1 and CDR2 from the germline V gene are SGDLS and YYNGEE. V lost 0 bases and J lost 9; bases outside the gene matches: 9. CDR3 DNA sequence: TGTGCCAGCAGCGTAGTTGGAGGACAGGGGGACCCGCAGTACTTC. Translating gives CASSVVGGQGDPQYF.

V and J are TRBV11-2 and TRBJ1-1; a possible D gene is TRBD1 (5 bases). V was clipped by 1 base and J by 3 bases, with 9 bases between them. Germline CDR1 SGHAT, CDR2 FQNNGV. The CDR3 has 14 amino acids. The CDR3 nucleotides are TGTGCCAGCAGCTTAGCGGGGGGGGACACTGAAGCTTTCTTT. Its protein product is CASSLAGGDTEAFF.

CDR3 loop: CAWSVLSTIGANVLTF. The CDR3 nucleotides are TGTGCCTGGAGTGTATTGTCAACTATAGGGGCCAACGTCCTGACTTTC. The chain recombines TRBV30 with TRBJ2-6, with D unresolved. The V end was cut by 0 bases, the J end by 4 bases, with 13 bases between. The CDR3 totals 16 residues. From germline, CDR1 is GTSNPN and CDR2 SVGIG (reference sequence).

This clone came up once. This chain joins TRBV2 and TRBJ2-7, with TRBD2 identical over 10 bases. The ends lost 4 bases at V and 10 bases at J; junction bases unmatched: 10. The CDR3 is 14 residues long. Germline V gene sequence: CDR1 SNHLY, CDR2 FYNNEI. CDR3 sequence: CASSGLAGGQYQYF. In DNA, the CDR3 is TGTGCCAGCAGTGGTTTAGCGGGAGGACAATATCAGTACTTC.

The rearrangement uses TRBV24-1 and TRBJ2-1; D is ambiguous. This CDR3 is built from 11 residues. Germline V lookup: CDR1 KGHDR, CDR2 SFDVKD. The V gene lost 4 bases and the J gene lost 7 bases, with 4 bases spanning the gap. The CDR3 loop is CATSELNEQFF. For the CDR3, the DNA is TGTGCCACCAGTGAGCTAAATGAGCAGTTCTTC.

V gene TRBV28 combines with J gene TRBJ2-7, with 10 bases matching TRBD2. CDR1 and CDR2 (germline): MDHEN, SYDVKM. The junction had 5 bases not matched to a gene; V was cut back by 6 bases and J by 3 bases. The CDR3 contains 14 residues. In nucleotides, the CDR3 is TGTGCCAGCAGCCTGGGACTAGCGCTCTACGAGCAGTACTTC. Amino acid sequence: CASSLGLALYEQYF.

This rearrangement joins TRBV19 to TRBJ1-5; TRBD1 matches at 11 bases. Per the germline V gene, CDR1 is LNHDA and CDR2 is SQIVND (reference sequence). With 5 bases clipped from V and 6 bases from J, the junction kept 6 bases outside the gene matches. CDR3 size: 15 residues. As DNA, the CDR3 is TGTGCCAGTAGTGTGGGACAGGGGGTGGGTCAGCCCCAGCATTTT. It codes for CASSVGQGVGQPQHF.

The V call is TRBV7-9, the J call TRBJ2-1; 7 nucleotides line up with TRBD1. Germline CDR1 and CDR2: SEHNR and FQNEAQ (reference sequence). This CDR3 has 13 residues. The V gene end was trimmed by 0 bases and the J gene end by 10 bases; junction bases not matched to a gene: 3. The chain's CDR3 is CASSLAGDSEQFF. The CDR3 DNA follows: TGTGCCAGCAGCTTAGCTGGGGACAGCGAGCAGTTCTTC. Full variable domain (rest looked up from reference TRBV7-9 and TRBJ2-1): DTGVSQNPRHKITKRGQNVTFRCDPISEHNRLYWYRQTLGQGPEFLTYFQNEAQLEKSRLLSDRFSAERPKGSFSTLEIQRTEQGDSAMYLCASSLAGDSEQFFGPGTRLTVL.

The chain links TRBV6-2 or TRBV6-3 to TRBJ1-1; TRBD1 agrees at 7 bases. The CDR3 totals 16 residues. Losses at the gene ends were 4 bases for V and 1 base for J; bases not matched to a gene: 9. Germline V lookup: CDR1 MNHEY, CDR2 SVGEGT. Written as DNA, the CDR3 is TGTGCCAGCAGTTCCAGACAGGGCTGGGGGAACACTGAAGCTTTCTTT. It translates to CASSSRQGWGNTEAFF.

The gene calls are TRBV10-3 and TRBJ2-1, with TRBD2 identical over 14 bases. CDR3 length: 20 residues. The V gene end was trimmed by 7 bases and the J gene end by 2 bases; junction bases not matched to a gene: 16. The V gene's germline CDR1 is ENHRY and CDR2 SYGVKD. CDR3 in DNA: TGTGCCATCAAGCAAACCGGGACTAGCGGGAGTTTGGGCGCCTACAATGAGCAGTTCTTC. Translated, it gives CAIKQTGTSGSLGAYNEQFF.